These 24 T cell receptor beta chains originate from one sample sequenced in a study of blood T cell repertoires in COVID-19. Profiling relied on immunoSEQ multiplex PCR, and the TCRdb table lists in-frame clones only, not all of them. The sample consists of 350,000 to 450,000 clones, less than 90% of them appearing once. Sequences were obtained from peripheral blood. Source of these receptors: an older woman with COVID-19, enrolled during active disease.

The chain combines TRBV5-1 with TRBJ1-1; D is unresolved. V was trimmed by 0 bases and J by 6 bases, leaving 12 bases between them. This CDR3 has 14 residues. The V gene's germline CDR1 is SGHRS and CDR2 YFSETQ. The CDR3: CASSLGQPGAEAFF. Here the CDR3 DNA reads TGCGCCAGCAGCTTGGGGCAGCCCGGGGCTGAAGCTTTCTTT. The entire variable domain, with the rest obtained from reference TRBV5-1 and TRBJ1-1, is as follows: KAGVTQTPRYLIKTRGQQVTLSCSPISGHRSVSWYQQTPGQGLQFLFEYFSETQRNKGNFPGRFSGRQFSNSRSEMNVSTLELGDSALYLCASSLGQPGAEAFFGQGTRLTVV.

The chain couples TRBV10-3 to TRBJ2-1; 14 bases fit TRBD2. The germline gives CDR1 ENHRY, CDR2 SYGVKD. This CDR3 has 13 amino acids. Losses at the gene ends were 10 bases for V and 8 bases for J; bases not matched to a gene: 4. As DNA, the CDR3 is TGTGCCACGACTAGCGGGGGGGGAGATGAGCAGTTCTTC. It translates to CATTSGGGDEQFF.

This clone was counted a single time. V and J are TRBV19 and TRBJ2-7; 7 nucleotides agree with TRBD1. From germline, CDR1 is LNHDA and CDR2 SQIVND (reference sequence). V dropped 7 bases and J dropped 3; count of bases not matched to a gene: 9. This CDR3 spans 14 amino acids. DNA of the CDR3: TGTGCCAGTATTGGGGACAGCAAGAGCTACGAGCAGTACTTC. It specifies CASIGDSKSYEQYF. The full variable domain, completed using reference TRBV19 and TRBJ2-7, is DGGITQSPKYLFRKEGQNVTLSCEQNLNHDAMYWYRQDPGQGLRLIYYSQIVNDFQKGDIAEGYSVSREKKESFPLTVTSAQKNPTAFYLCASIGDSKSYEQYFGPGTRLTVT.

The chain combines TRBV3-1 (or the pseudogene TRBV3-2) with TRBJ1-3; 9 nucleotides agree with TRBD1. V was clipped by 3 bases and J by 0 bases; unmatched bases: 0. The CDR3 extends over 15 amino acids. CDR1 is LGHDT, CDR2 YNNKEL, per germline (reference sequence). CDR3 DNA: TGTGCCAGCAGCCAGACAGGGGGCTCTGGAAACACCATATATTTT. Amino acids: CASSQTGGSGNTIYF.

The rearrangement links TRBV9 to TRBJ1-2, with 12 bases that match TRBD1. Germline CDR1 reads SGDLS; CDR2 reads YYNGEE. The CDR3 is made up of 13 amino acids. The trim removed 4 bases at V and 8 bases at J, leaving 3 bases unmatched. CDR3 in DNA: TGTGCCAGCAGCCGGGACAGGGGGCAGGGCTACACCTTC. Translating it yields CASSRDRGQGYTF.

The rearrangement links TRBV5-6 to TRBJ1-2; D remains ambiguous. V lost 1 base to trimming and J lost 4 bases, with 11 bases between them. The CDR3 length is 14 residues. Germline V gives CDR1 SGHDT, CDR2 YYEEEE. CDR3 sequence reads: CASSLKGVGYGYTF. CDR3 sequence (DNA): TGTGCCAGCAGCTTGAAGGGAGTCGGCTATGGCTACACCTTC.

The chain carries TRBV19 and TRBJ2-7; tentative D call: TRBD1 (7 bases). Trimming took off 1 base at V and 6 bases at J, with 13 bases between the two ends. Germline V lookup: CDR1 LNHDA, CDR2 SQIVND (reference sequence). This CDR3 has 14 amino acids. This CDR3 reads CASSIVQGGSEQYF. CDR3 bases: TGTGCCAGTAGTATAGTGCAGGGGGGTTCCGAGCAGTACTTC.

The rearrangement uses TRBV5-1 and TRBJ2-1, with D tentatively TRBD2 (6 bases). Germline CDR1 and CDR2: SGHRS and YFSETQ. CDR3 length: 12 residues. Trimming shortened V by 0 bases and J by 10 bases, and 8 bases separated the two germline ends. CDR3: CASSLAGGEQFF. The CDR3 DNA reads as TGCGCCAGCAGCTTGGCCGGGGGAGAGCAGTTCTTC.

The chain links TRBV3-1 (or the pseudogene TRBV3-2) to TRBJ2-7, with a weak D call TRBD1 (6 bases). Germline V gene data show CDR1 as LGHDT and CDR2 as YNNKEL (reference sequence). Deletions cut 1 base from V and 3 bases from J, with 13 bases between. This CDR3 contains 15 residues. The CDR3 nucleotides read TGTGCCAGCAGCCAAGGGTTCGACAGGTACTACGAGCAGTACTTC. This sequence encodes CASSQGFDRYYEQYF.

The chain joins TRBV2 to TRBJ1-1, with 7 bases fitting TRBD1. Per germline, CDR1 SNHLY and CDR2 FYNNEI. With V trimmed by 5 bases and J by 1 base, 4 bases remained unmatched. CDR3 length equals 14 residues. CDR3 amino acids: CASSRDRPNTEAFF. CDR3 DNA: TGTGCCAGCAGTCGGGACAGACCGAACACTGAAGCTTTCTTT. The entire variable domain, with the rest obtained from reference TRBV2 and TRBJ1-1, is as follows: EPEVTQTPSHQVTQMGQEVILRCVPISNHLYFYWYRQILGQKVEFLVSFYNNEISEKSEIFDDQFSVERPDGSNFTLKIRSTKLEDSAMYFCASSRDRPNTEAFFGQGTRLTVV.

The gene calls are TRBV9 and TRBJ1-3; D gene uncertain. The CDR3 is 15 residues long. V dropped 0 bases and J dropped 3 bases, with 10 bases sitting between them. The germline CDR1 and CDR2 sequences are SGDLS and YYNGEE. CDR3 loop: CASSVARRGGNTIYF. In DNA, the CDR3 is TGTGCCAGCAGCGTAGCCCGTCGAGGTGGAAACACCATATATTTT.

This chain connects TRBV5-6 to TRBJ1-5; D remains ambiguous. Germline CDR1 reads SGHDT; CDR2 reads YYEEEE. The CDR3 runs 12 residues. Trimming cost V 2 bases and J 4 bases, with 4 bases left between them. This CDR3 reads CASSFRNQPQHF. In DNA form, the CDR3 reads TGTGCCAGCAGCTTTCGTAATCAGCCCCAGCATTTT.

Ten or more counts support this clone. The chain employs TRBV10-1 and TRBJ2-3; TRBD1 is a possible D gene (5 bases). Trimming stripped 6 bases from V and 5 bases from J, with 15 bases between. The CDR3 spans 14 residues. Germline CDR1 and CDR2: WNHNN and SYGVQD (reference sequence). The CDR3 region is CASSMTEAQDTQYF. The CDR3 DNA sequence: TGCGCCAGCAGCATGACAGAAGCACAAGATACGCAGTATTTT.

V usage is TRBV5-1 and J usage is TRBJ2-7; 9 bases are shared with TRBD2. The CDR3 is 14 amino acids. Per the germline V gene, CDR1 is SGHRS and CDR2 is YFSETQ. V shed 4 bases and J 3 bases; nucleotides not matched to a gene: 5. CDR3 sequence (DNA): TGCGCCAGCAGCATTGCTAGCGGGGACTACGAGCAGTACTTC. This codes for CASSIASGDYEQYF.

The V and J genes are TRBV30 and TRBJ1-2, with a weak D call TRBD1 (5 bases). Trimming took 8 bases from V and 4 from J, leaving 14 bases between them. The germline CDR1 and CDR2 sequences are GTSNPN and SVGIG (reference sequence). The CDR3 runs 12 residues. CDR3 sequence: CARSQGGYGYTF. CDR3 nucleotides: TGTGCCCGAAGCCAGGGTGGCTATGGCTACACCTTC.

The table lists this clone with a count of one. V usage is TRBV11-2 and J usage is TRBJ2-2, with D unclear. Per germline, CDR1 SGHAT and CDR2 FQNNGV. V dropped 5 bases and J dropped 5 bases, with 6 bases sitting between them. The CDR3 length is 12 residues. The CDR3, as DNA: TGTGCCAGCAGCCCTCTGACCGGGGAGCTGTTTTTT. This codes for CASSPLTGELFF. The variable domain in full, with the rest retrieved from reference TRBV11-2 and TRBJ2-2, is EAGVAQSPRYKIIEKRQSVAFWCNPISGHATLYWYQQILGQGPKLLIQFQNNGVVDDSQLPKDRFSAERLKGVDSTLKIQPAKLEDSAVYLCASSPLTGELFFGEGSRLTVL.

This clone showed up just a few times. The genes are TRBV30 and TRBJ1-1; D is uncertain. There are 14 residues in the CDR3. The V end lost 0 bases, the J end lost 7 bases, and 15 bases lay between the germline ends. The germline V gene encodes CDR1 GTSNPN and CDR2 SVGIG (reference sequence). CDR3 bases: TGTGCCTGGAGTGTACTAATGTCGGGGAGTGAAGCTTTCTTT. Its protein is CAWSVLMSGSEAFF.

As DNA, the CDR3 is TGTGCCAGCAGTTTAAGCAGGGGAGACGAAAAACTGTTTTTT. Its protein product is CASSLSRGDEKLFF. The rearrangement uses TRBV2 and TRBJ1-4; tentative D call: TRBD1 (6 bases). V was shortened by 5 bases and J by 8 bases, with 15 bases between the two germline ends. Germline V gene data show CDR1 as SNHLY and CDR2 as FYNNEI. CDR3 size: 14 residues.

CDR3: CASSYSIRNYGYTF. The CDR3, as DNA: TGTGCCAGCAGTTACTCAATCAGGAACTATGGCTACACCTTC. This chain connects TRBV6-5 to TRBJ1-2; D is undetermined. In germline, CDR1 is MNHEY, CDR2 SVGAGI. Trimming took 0 bases from V and 2 from J, leaving 7 bases between them. The CDR3 length is 14 residues.

J is TRBJ2-7 and V is TRBV5-1; perhaps TRBD2 as D (6 bases). CDR1 and CDR2 (germline): SGHRS, YFSETQ. The CDR3 extends over 12 amino acids. V dropped 5 bases and J dropped 3 bases, with 9 bases sitting between them. As DNA, the CDR3 is TGCGCCAGCAGGCGGGGAAACTACGAGCAGTACTTC. Its protein product is CASRRGNYEQYF.

This clone was seen once. The chain joins TRBV6-5 to TRBJ2-2; no clear D gene. Trimming shortened V by 4 bases and J by 4 bases, and 10 bases separated the two germline ends. The V gene's germline CDR1 is MNHEY and CDR2 SVGAGI. The CDR3 is 14 residues long. DNA for the CDR3: TGTGCCAGCAGTTCCGGGTGGGTCACCGGGGAGCTGTTTTTT. Its translation is CASSSGWVTGELFF.

Remarks on this clone: This sample includes further DNA sequences coding for the same CDR3. CDR3 protein: CASSIYSISYNEQFF. CDR3 nucleotide sequence: TGTGCCAGTAGTATTTACAGTATCTCCTACAATGAGCAGTTCTTC. The chain is built from TRBV19 and TRBJ2-1, with D unclear. Germline V CDR1 and CDR2: LNHDA, SQIVND (reference sequence). Trimming stripped 3 bases from V and 0 bases from J, with 9 bases between. The CDR3 contains 15 residues.

The CDR3 DNA follows: TGTGCCTGGACCTTTCCAGGGGCGGCCCTCCCCCCTAACTATGGCTACACCTTC. Translated, it gives CAWTFPGAALPPNYGYTF. The chain has TRBV30 and TRBJ1-2; D may be TRBD1 (6 bases). Germline lookup yields CDR1 GTSNPN and CDR2 SVGIG (reference sequence). The length of the CDR3 is 18 residues. V was shortened by 4 bases and J by 0 bases, with 24 bases between the two germline ends.

The CDR3 region is CATSDRGATGELFF. The CDR3 DNA reads as TGTGCCACCAGTGATCGGGGGGCTACCGGGGAGCTGTTTTTT. The V call is TRBV24-1, the J call TRBJ2-2; tentative D call: TRBD2 (7 bases). This CDR3 is 14 amino acids long. The germline CDR1 and CDR2 sequences are KGHDR and SFDVKD. Trimming took off 3 bases at V and 5 bases at J, with 9 bases between the two ends.